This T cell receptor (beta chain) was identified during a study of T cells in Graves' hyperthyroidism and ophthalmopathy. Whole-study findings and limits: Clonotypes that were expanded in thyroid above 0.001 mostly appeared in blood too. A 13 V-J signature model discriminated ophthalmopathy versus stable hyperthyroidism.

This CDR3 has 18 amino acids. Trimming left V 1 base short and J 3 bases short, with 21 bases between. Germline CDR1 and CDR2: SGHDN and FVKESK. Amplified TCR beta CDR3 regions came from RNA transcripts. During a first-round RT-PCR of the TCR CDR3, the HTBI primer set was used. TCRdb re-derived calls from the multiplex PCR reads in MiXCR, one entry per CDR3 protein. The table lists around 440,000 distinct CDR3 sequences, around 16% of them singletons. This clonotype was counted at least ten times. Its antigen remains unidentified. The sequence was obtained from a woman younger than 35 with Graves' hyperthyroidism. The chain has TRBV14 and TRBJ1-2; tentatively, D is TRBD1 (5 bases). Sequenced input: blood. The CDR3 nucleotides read TGTGCCAGCAGCCAAGCTTATCCGGGGGTTCGTTTGGACTATGGCTACACCTTC. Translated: CASSQAYPGVRLDYGYTF.